This TCR beta chain originates from a study of low-dose radiotherapy and immunotherapy resistance in tumors. Gene-specific TRAV and TRBV primers were used for first-strand cDNA, covering alpha and beta chains. Amplification of TCRs used a constant-region primer and V-primer adapter for roughly 21 PCR cycles. TCRdb itself ran the reads through MiXCR, one entry per CDR3 protein. The sample yields tens of thousands of distinct CDR3 sequences, roughly a sixth seen once. The time point denotes: before trial treatment. Germline V lookup: CDR1 SGHNT, CDR2 YENEEA. Trimming took 5 bases from V and 3 from J, leaving 10 bases between them. This CDR3 is built from 13 residues.

J is TRBJ2-5 and V is TRBV11-3; D gene ambiguous. The TCR originated in a male donor with prostate cancer. The sequencing here drew on PBMCs, taken before treatment. The CDR3 spells CASSPRSEETQYF. The CDR3 coding sequence is TGTGCCAGCAGCCCTCGCTCCGAAGAGACCCAGTACTTC.